The 17 T cell receptor beta chains presented below share a single source sample, sequenced in a study of OX40 agonist ivuxolimab in advanced cancers. Assay used: immunoSEQ multiplex PCR; TCRdb lists only in-frame clones, some missing. The table records 20,000 to 25,000 clones, under 90% of them present only once. Specimen: CD4+ or CD8+ T cells sorted from blood, collected in a trial of the OX40 agonist ivuxolimab. The source of these receptors is an adult with an advanced solid tumor such as melanoma, head and neck, liver or kidney cancer.

The chain is built from TRBV7-8 and TRBJ2-1, with 12 bases that match TRBD2. The germline gives CDR1 SGHVS, CDR2 FQNEAQ. J was trimmed by 7 bases and V by 0 bases; bases with no gene match: 4. The CDR3 totals 16 residues. In DNA form, the CDR3 reads TGTGCCAGCAGCTTAGCCCCTAGCGGGGGGGCGAATGAGCAGTTCTTC. Translating it yields CASSLAPSGGANEQFF.

The rearrangement uses TRBV11-2 and TRBJ2-3; D is possibly TRBD2 (6 bases). CDR1 and CDR2 from the germline V gene are SGHAT and FQNNGV. CDR3 length equals 16 residues. V lost 5 bases and J 2 bases, leaving 17 bases between the germline ends. The CDR3 region has the DNA TGTGCCAGCAGCCCGGAGGTGGGGGGAGTCACAGATACGCAGTATTTT. It translates to CASSPEVGGVTDTQYF.

The chain combines TRBV6-7 with TRBJ2-5; 8 nucleotides agree with TRBD1. TRBV6-7 is recorded as an ORF, its role being uncertain. The length of the CDR3 is 17 residues. V was pared by 2 bases and J by 8 bases, with 16 bases of the junction left unmatched. The CDR3 DNA is TGTGCCAGCAGTTACGGCGGACAGGGCCCAAGAGAGTCCACCCAGTACTTC. It specifies CASSYGGQGPRESTQYF.

This chain joins TRBV27 and TRBJ2-7; D perhaps matches TRBD2 (7 bases). Trimming shortened V by 4 bases and J by 5 bases, and 24 bases separated the two germline ends. The CDR3 length is 17 residues. Germline V gives CDR1 MNHEY, CDR2 SMNVEV (reference sequence). The CDR3 sequence: CASSWGGLGALGNEQYF. The CDR3 DNA is TGTGCCAGCAGTTGGGGGGGATTGGGGGCGTTAGGAAACGAGCAGTACTTC.

This chain links TRBV27 with TRBJ2-7, with 8 bases lining up with TRBD1. The length of the CDR3 is 15 residues. Trimming at V came to 2 bases and at J to 0 bases, leaving 3 bases not matched to a gene. Germline values: CDR1 MNHEY, CDR2 SMNVEV (reference sequence). CDR3 sequence: CASSLGTGPSYEQYF. The CDR3 nucleotides are TGTGCCAGCAGTTTAGGGACAGGCCCCTCCTACGAGCAGTACTTC.

The V and J genes are TRBV29-1 and TRBJ2-2; 11 bases line up with TRBD1. The J segment lost 7 bases and the V segment lost 4 bases, leaving 2 bases of the junction unmatched. Germline V CDR1 and CDR2: SQVTM, ANQGSEA. The CDR3 spans 13 residues. CDR3 bases: TGCAGCGTTGCGGGACAGGGGGTCGGGGAGCTGTTTTTT. It is translated as CSVAGQGVGELFF.

A single count supports this clone. The chain is built from TRBV21-1 and TRBJ1-6; the table names TRBD1, a call not compared with the DNA. TRBV21-1 is listed as a pseudogene. This CDR3 region has 19 residues. CDR3 region: CASNRSGTGDRGGSSPLHF. The CDR3 DNA reads as TGTGCCAGCAACCGGAGCGGGACAGGGGATAGGGGAGGGAGTTCACCCCTCCACTTT.

The V gene is TRBV7-2, the J gene TRBJ2-5; 11 positions agree with TRBD2. J gave up 4 bases and V 4 bases, and 2 bases lay outside the gene matches. The CDR3 has 14 amino acids. CDR1 is SGHTA, CDR2 FQGNSA, per germline. CDR3: CASSSTSGVETQYF. The CDR3 coding sequence is TGTGCCAGCAGCTCGACTAGCGGGGTAGAGACCCAGTACTTC.

V and J are TRBV9 and TRBJ1-2, with D tentatively TRBD1 (6 bases). This CDR3 is built from 13 residues. Germline CDR1 SGDLS, CDR2 YYNGEE. With 4 bases removed from V and 7 bases from J, the gap between germline ends came to 14 bases. The CDR3 bases are TGTGCCAGCAGCCCCGGGGGGGGGCGTGGCTACACCTTC. It codes for CASSPGGGRGYTF.

The chain employs TRBV14 and TRBJ2-7; no firm D call. Trimming removed 0 bases at V and 4 bases at J, with 16 bases between. Germline lookup yields CDR1 SGHDN and CDR2 FVKESK. CDR3 length equals 16 residues. The CDR3, as DNA: TGTGCCAGCAGCCAAGATTGGGTGGGTAATGGGTACGAGCAGTACTTC. Its translation is CASSQDWVGNGYEQYF.

The genes are TRBV4-1 and TRBJ1-2; D gene unclear. Germline CDR1 is MGHRA and CDR2 is YSYEKL. Trimming left V 4 bases short and J 4 bases short, with 16 bases between. The CDR3 contains 15 residues. CDR3 residues: CASSPSPGGAYGYTF. In DNA, the CDR3 is TGCGCCAGCAGCCCCTCGCCAGGAGGTGCCTATGGCTACACCTTC.

The chain couples TRBV5-6 to TRBJ2-5; 9 bases are a match to TRBD2. TRBJ2-7 explains the end of the DNA better; the J call may be wrong. The CDR3 loop spans 14 amino acids. Germline V CDR1 and CDR2: SGHDT, YYEEEE. The CDR3 is CASSLGLAVSEQYF. The CDR3, as DNA: TGTGCCAGCAGCTTGGGACTAGCGGTATCCGAGCAGTACTTC.

The chain links TRBV7-9 to TRBJ1-1, with 7 bases fitting TRBD1. The CDR3 sequence is 13 residues long. Per the germline V gene, CDR1 is SEHNR and CDR2 is FQNEAQ (reference sequence). The trim removed 6 bases at V and 2 bases at J, leaving 3 bases unmatched. CDR3 region: CASRGTENTEAFF. In DNA form, the CDR3 reads TGTGCCAGCAGGGGGACAGAAAACACTGAAGCTTTCTTT.

The genes are TRBV4-2 and TRBJ1-2, with 7 bases that match TRBD1. J was trimmed by 2 bases and V by 1 base; bases with no gene match: 7. CDR3 length: 16 amino acids. Germline CDR1 is LGHNA and CDR2 is YNFKEQ. CDR3 sequence (DNA): TGTGCCAGCAGCCAAGCTCCAACAGGGGACAACTATGGCTACACCTTC. The encoded protein is CASSQAPTGDNYGYTF.

A single count supports this clone. The chain joins TRBV7-8 to TRBJ2-2; D possibly corresponds to TRBD2 (6 bases). This CDR3 has 16 amino acids. Germline CDR1 and CDR2: SGHVS and FQNEAQ. Trimming took 5 bases from V and 3 from J, leaving 16 bases between them. CDR3 in amino acids: CASSTSGGWDTGELFF. CDR3 in DNA: TGTGCCAGCAGCACCTCCGGAGGGTGGGACACCGGGGAGCTGTTTTTT.

The chain uses TRBV7-9 and TRBJ2-7; TRBD1 matches at 7 bases. CDR1 is SEHNR, CDR2 FQNEAQ, per germline (reference sequence). V shed 4 bases, J shed 5 bases, and the junction held 8 bases outside the gene matches. This CDR3 is 14 amino acids long. CDR3 region: CASSSPTGVDEQYF. The CDR3 DNA reads as TGTGCCAGCAGCTCCCCAACAGGGGTGGACGAGCAGTACTTC.

This chain links TRBV15 with TRBJ2-5; TRBD2 matches 9 bases. Unmatched junction bases numbered 7, after V lost 3 bases and J lost 5 bases. The V gene's germline CDR1 is LNHNV and CDR2 YYDKDF (reference sequence). This CDR3 region has 15 residues. This chain's CDR3 is CATSRWASGDETQYF. CDR3 bases: TGTGCCACCAGCAGGTGGGCTAGCGGGGACGAGACCCAGTACTTC. Filled out from reference TRBV15 and TRBJ2-5, the complete variable domain reads DAMVIQNPRYQVTQFGKPVTLSCSQTLNHNVMYWYQQKSSQAPKLLFHYYDKDFNNEADTPDNFQSRRPNTSFCFLDIRSPGLGDTAMYLCATSRWASGDETQYFGPGTRLLVL.